These T cell receptor beta chains were read from a single sample in a study of T cell clonotyping in hematopoietic cell transplantation. The repertoire was sequenced with immunoSEQ multiplex PCR; TCRdb's copy has only in-frame clones and lacks some. The table includes some 8,800 clones, less than 90% detected once. The sequencing here drew on peripheral blood mononuclear cells, taken at the time of graft-versus-host disease after allogeneic stem cell transplant. The receptors stem from a male patient between 60 and 69 years old who had an allogeneic stem cell transplant from a related donor, so the T cells may come from the graft donor. Some clones in this sample may be carry-over from other donors' samples. Both conserved end residues are part of each CDR3. The D gene is left open where the match is weak. Only some rows state a clone size, as once, few, many or a class for expanded clones.

length	V	D	J	size	DNA	CDR3
13	TRBV5-6	.	TRBJ2-1	.	TGTGCCAGCAGCTTCGGGATCTACAATGAGCAGTTCTTC	CASSFGIYNEQFF
15	TRBV5-1	TRBD1	TRBJ1-1	.	TGCGCCAGCAGCTTGGAGCAGGGGGGGGTCACTGAAGCTTTCTTT	CASSLEQGGVTEAFF
14	TRBV7-3	.	TRBJ1-3	.	TGTGCCAGTAAGACAGGCCCCGAATCAGACACCATATATTTT	CASKTGPESDTIYF
14	TRBV6-5	.	TRBJ2-7	.	TGTGCCAGCAGTTACTCGAACCACAACTACGAGCAGTACTTC	CASSYSNHNYEQYF
12	TRBV7-8	.	TRBJ1-5	.	TGTGCCAGCAGTCGCTCTGATCAGCCCCAGCATTTT	CASSRSDQPQHF
12	TRBV28	.	TRBJ1-4	.	TGTGCCAGCAGCCCCCGCATTTTGGGCCGGGTTTTT	CASSPRILGRVF
15	TRBV6-1	.	TRBJ1-5	.	TGTGCCAGCAGGAGGGGGGAGAGGGGGAATCAGCCCCAGCATTTT	CASRRGERGNQPQHF
14	TRBV4-3	.	TRBJ1-4	.	TGCGCCAGCAGCCAAGTTCGGGGACGGGAAAAACTGTTTTTT	CASSQVRGREKLFF
15	TRBV30	.	TRBJ1-6	once	TGTGCCTGGAGTCCCCTTCTACGGGGTAATTCACCCCTCCACTTT	CAWSPLLRGNSPLHF
13	TRBV19	.	TRBJ1-1	.	TGTGCCAGTAGCTCCCGAGGGGTCACTGAAGCTTTCTTT	CASSSRGVTEAFF
13	TRBV10-1	.	TRBJ2-3	.	TGCGCCAGCAGTGAGCGAGGGGCAGATACGCAGTATTTT	CASSERGADTQYF
13	TRBV6-6	.	TRBJ2-7	.	TGTGCCAGCAGTTCATGGGGGGGGCACGGGCAGTACTTC	CASSSWGGHGQYF
13	TRBV19	.	TRBJ1-2	.	TGTGCCAGTAGTACGTCCGGGATCCATGGCTACACCTTC	CASSTSGIHGYTF
14	TRBV6-5	.	TRBJ2-5	once	TGTGCCAGCACCCCGCCGGGGGGCCCCGAGACCCAGTACTTC	CASTPPGGPETQYF
14	TRBV11-2	TRBD2	TRBJ2-7	.	TGTGCCAGCAGCCAGGGACTAGCGGCCTACGAGCAGTACTTC	CASSQGLAAYEQYF